This T cell receptor beta chain came from a study of cytomegalovirus exposure and HLA in healthy donors (dated by TCRdb to the late 2010s). Some background on the complete study: In an earlier analysis of some 610 of the donors, around 290 Gb of sequence data and 120 million or so unique TCR beta sequences from roughly 180 million T cells were reported. Every repertoire in the discovery cohort had been generated on one and the same sequencing platform. The study used immunosequencing to profile the T cell repertoires of approximately 690 subjects and linked those repertoires to cytomegalovirus serostatus. Across roughly 420 genotyped donors of the cohort, an average of roughly 200,000 unique TCR beta nucleotide sequences per donor were sequenced, and around 20% of those sequences were non-productive. The study combined high-throughput TCR immunosequencing, statistical association of individual TCRs with disease status, and machine learning to predict cytomegalovirus infection status. A later analysis re-analyzed previously published TCR beta repertoires from hundreds of donors and added high-resolution HLA genotyping to study TCR occurrence patterns. The aim of the study was to test whether cataloging public T cell receptors could identify signatures of past pathogen exposure. Besides the first cohort of hundreds of subjects, a separate validation cohort made up of 95 to 150 different subjects was used. Donor age, sex, ethnicity and CMV serostatus were compiled alongside the repertoire data. Typing coverage differed by locus: A, B, C, DRB1 and DQB1 were typed in about 620-630 donors, DQA1 in 500 to 550, DPA1 in nearly 610, and DPB1 in roughly 470. In an earlier analysis of roughly 600 of the donors, high-throughput TCR beta sequencing was used to judge whether each TCR beta V gene segment behaved as functional or pseudogenic. An early release covering roughly 640 HLA-typed donors comprised around 300 gigabases of sequencing data and around 80 million unique TCR sequences. Of the roughly 400 genotyped donors, approximately 83% fell in the genetic ancestry cluster associated with self-reported Caucasian donors. A later genetic analysis used genome-wide SNP genotypes for about 65% of the 666 donors, treating that subset as a discovery cohort. Rather than drawing on any new phenotypic data, the later analysis identified candidate immune exposures from TCR beta sequences and the way those sequences occurred across donors. A few DR-DQ haplotypes were treated as single units for association and clustering because of strong linkage in the cohort. Class I and class II HLA loci were covered by the typing at four-digit resolution. On the study overall, not on this receptor specifically: Three of the identified cytomegalovirus-associated TCR beta chains were confirmed in vitro to be specific for cytomegalovirus antigens. In a later analysis, HLA-associated TCR beta chains were found to be more clonally expanded and to have lower generation probabilities than equally common non-associated chains. According to a later genetic analysis, donors in an Asian-associated ancestry cluster had fewer N-insertions in productive TCRs than the approximately 670-donor mean. Correlated functional status among segregating V segments might reflect linkage disequilibrium, but an unknown experimental factor could not be ruled out. Broadly in line with IMGT annotations, most TCR beta V segments showed up in productive rearrangements about 90% or about 30% of the time in an earlier analysis of 587 of the donors. In a later analysis, TCR association rates were found to vary across HLA loci, with the most associated TCRs seen for DRB1 alleles and the fewest for HLA-C alleles. The presence/absence analyses assumed that sequencing depth was roughly uniform across donors, and that assumption may not be true. Because counts were too low, roughly 16 rarely observed V segments, including chromosome 9 orphons, were excluded from the earlier analysis of 587 of the donors. In a later analysis, several top co-occurrence clusters were reported to appear linked to parvovirus B19, influenza, CMV and Epstein-Barr virus. Strong co-occurrence of HLA alleles, especially DR and DQ, made assigning TCR associations to individual alleles difficult. A further reported finding was that TCR beta sequences accurately predicted the HLA-A and HLA-B alleles for most subjects in the first cohort. Some IMGT-functional V segments, including TRBV6-2 and TRBV6-3, could not be distinguished by the 87-base-pair reads and were therefore excluded. The authors suggested that the approach could potentially be generalized to other disease states and immunological phenotypes. At a false discovery rate of 0.05, a later analysis linked some 17,000 TCR beta sequences to specific HLA alleles. Because HLA typing was unavailable for some donors at each locus, only the typed subset was used in association tests. The classifier was reported to diagnose cytomegalovirus status with high specificity and sensitivity in both the original and validation cohorts. Most TCR sequences were seen in very few donors, while some public TCRs were found in many individuals. The sequencing pipeline was judged likely to have produced a cluster of highly shared sequence variants as a technical artifact. Most CMV-associated TCR beta chains appeared to be HLA-restricted in a later analysis, and the HLA associations seemed to be driven largely by CMV exposure. In this cohort, only TCR beta chains were sequenced, and detectable features were limited by the absence of alpha or paired-chain data. CMV serostatus was the only immune exposure information available for the cohort. An association between a missense DCLRE1C variant and V-gene and J-gene trimming of TCR beta chains was found in a later genetic analysis and replicated in an independent cohort. A total of 150 to 200 TCR beta chains were listed by the study as associated with cytomegalovirus.

This clone was found a few times. Its antigen is currently not known. No base-level quality is on record; no much larger clone is a single base apart. Receptor libraries were prepared by the immunoSEQ multiplex PCR assay. A mixture of 60 forward primers for TCR Vbeta segments and 13 reverse primers for TCR Jbeta segments was used in the multiplex PCR. A multiplex PCR assay on genomic DNA amplified the CDR3 region of rearranged TCR beta genes. Amplified TCR beta libraries were sequenced as 87-base-pair reads on the Illumina HiSeq System. On the authors' methods: In a later analysis, approximately 74 million unique TCR beta chains were counted across the 500 to 700 repertoires, and roughly 11 million of these chains were shared by at least two donors. To remove PCR and sequencing errors, raw reads were error-corrected and collapsed into unique sequences using a nearest-neighbor algorithm that merged closely related sequences. CDR3 sequences were aligned to IMGT reference sequences to assign V, D and J gene segments. For a sequence to be retained, a match of at least six nucleotides to both a V gene segment and a J gene segment was required. Rearrangements were called productive when the CDR3 lacked stop codons and stayed in frame with V and J; all others were non-productive. CDR3 was defined according to IMGT convention as the region running from the second conserved V-encoded cysteine to the conserved J-encoded phenylalanine. The earlier analysis of 500 to 650 of the donors excluded any sequence lacking an unambiguous match to a single V gene segment. In an earlier analysis of 587 of the donors, V segments were called functional above 56.7% productive rearrangements and were called segregating when the between-donor standard deviation exceeded 5%. A statistical classification framework was developed to diagnose cytomegalovirus status using the catalog of TCR beta chain sequences. V and J gene assignment, in a later analysis, came from comparing TCR nucleotide sequences with IMGT/GENE-DB human TR gene sequences. The TCRdist pipeline was used in a later analysis to assign CDR3 sequences and most-parsimonious VDJ recombination scenarios. A later analysis defined each TCR beta chain by its CDR3 amino acid sequence plus V-gene family, and excluded reads lacking a unique V-gene family. To address suspected cross-contamination and a sequencing artifact, a later analysis removed a few hundred highly shared, low-generation-probability nucleotide sequences. In a later analysis, a clonal expansion index was calculated for each public chain from normalized within-repertoire ranks of inferred template counts. A later analysis computed generation probabilities with a VDJ recombination model fitted to out-of-frame rearrangements, and checked the results against IGoR. Hypergeometric tests were used in a later analysis to score TCR-TCR, TCR-HLA and TCR-CMV co-occurrence, with a repertoire-size bias correction applied to the TCR pairs. False discovery rates were estimated in a later analysis by permuting HLA or CMV assignments 20 times. A later analysis grouped co-occurring TCRs with DBSCAN, adding TCRdist sequence similarity when clustering within HLA-allele-positive subsets. Co-occurrence clustering excluded repertoires with fewer than 30,000 or more than 120,000 public chains, plus five with anomalous nucleotide sharing. The clones in this table, taken by TCRdb from immuneACCESS, are in-frame only. Not every clone is retained; where verified, under half of the shortfall comes from an unresolved V gene, and the cause of the rest is unknown. The DNA was the basis for D and trimming; V, J and clone size are from that table. Within this sample are about 130,000 clones, with approximately 8.7% of them counted one time only. The ten most abundant clones make up approximately 5% of the sample.

Taken from cysteine to phenylalanine, the CDR3 has 12 residues. Just the 36-base CDR3 DNA is kept, in frame starting at base 1. The cohort comprised some 680 healthy bone marrow donors. At the time of sampling, all cohort members were nominally healthy, though unrecorded immune exposures were likely present. The donor was CMV seronegative and was included in the group of under 450 seronegative cohort members. Every donor gave a peripheral blood sample, and the peripheral blood mononuclear cells from that sample were used for TCR beta sequencing. The Qiagen DNeasy Blood Extraction Kit was used to extract genomic DNA from the blood cell samples.

This sequence originates from a man in his forties or fifties in good health and CMV-seronegative. The sample was PBMCs. This sequence uses TRBV21-1 and TRBJ1-1; TRBD1 reflects the table's D call only, with no check against the DNA. TRBV21-1 is deemed a pseudogene. The DNA sequence reads TGTGCCAGCAGCAGCCGACACGCTGAAGCTTTCTTT. Its product reads: CASSSRHAEAFF.